The clone carrying this T cell receptor (beta chain) was recorded a few times. The germline gives CDR1 SGHRS, CDR2 YFSETQ. Trimming at V came to 4 bases and at J to 3 bases, leaving 12 bases not matched to a gene. There are 17 residues in the CDR3. The data originate from a study of shared clonotypes between healthy human individuals. Produced via immunoSEQ multiplex PCR; TCRdb's table is partial and in-frame only. Altogether 75,000 to 100,000 clones are present, approximately 44% being singletons, with the ten largest covering about 15%. The sequenced sample was PBMCs. The V and J genes are TRBV5-1 and TRBJ2-1; 8 positions agree with TRBD2. The sequence came from a woman aged 35 to 49 in good health. Some clones in this sample may be carry-over from other donors' samples. This CDR3 is CASSLKAGENLYNEQFF. CDR3 in DNA: TGCGCCAGCAGCCTAAAAGCGGGGGAAAATCTCTACAATGAGCAGTTCTTC.